The next 15 T cell receptor beta chains were all read from a single sample in a study of blood T cells in healthy people across ages. With a J-beta primer mix and a sample-barcoded 5' primer, a second PCR ran about 7 to 12 cycles. TCRdb reanalysed the 5' RACE reads using MiXCR and keeps one entry per CDR3 protein. The data contain 660,000 or so distinct CDR3 sequences, approximately 59% of them singletons. The specimen was blood. These receptors were collected from a man aged 60 to 75 in good health.

This CDR3 is CASSQVQVSNQPQHF. Here the CDR3 DNA reads TGCGCCAGCAGCCAGGTACAGGTGAGCAATCAGCCCCAGCATTTT. The rearrangement joins TRBV4-1 to TRBJ1-5; the D gene is possibly TRBD1 (5 bases). Germline values: CDR1 MGHRA, CDR2 YSYEKL. V lost 3 bases to trimming and J lost 1 base, with 10 bases between them. There are 15 residues in the CDR3.

The V and J genes are TRBV5-1 and TRBJ2-3; 9 bases line up with TRBD1. The V and J ends lost 3 bases and 6 bases, in that order; junction bases with no gene match: 8. Germline V gene data show CDR1 as SGHRS and CDR2 as YFSETQ. The CDR3 runs 15 residues. The CDR3 region is CASSSAGTGLDTQYF. The CDR3 DNA sequence: TGCGCCAGCAGCTCAGCCGGGACAGGGCTTGATACGCAGTATTTT.

The V call is TRBV4-1, the J call TRBJ1-4; D is perhaps TRBD1 (6 bases). This CDR3 spans 16 amino acids. Trimming took 1 base from V and 0 from J, leaving 9 bases between them. Germline V CDR1 and CDR2: MGHRA, YSYEKL. This CDR3 is CASSQGTVTTNEKLFF. The CDR3 coding sequence is TGCGCCAGCAGCCAAGGGACAGTGACAACTAATGAAAAACTGTTTTTT.

V and J are TRBV20-1 and TRBJ2-1; 12 nucleotides align to TRBD2. The CDR3 sequence is 16 residues long. Germline loops: CDR1 DFQATT, CDR2 SNEGSKA (reference sequence). V was pared by 0 bases and J by 15 bases, with 15 bases of the junction left unmatched. CDR3 nucleotides: TGCAGTGCTAGAGATGTCCTCCAGGGCCTAGCGGGGGGGGGGTTCTTC. Encoded protein: CSARDVLQGLAGGGFF.

This clonotype turned up a few times. The chain has TRBV21-1 and TRBJ2-7; no check of the table's D call, TRBD2, against the DNA was made. TRBV21-1 is a pseudogene segment. CDR3 length equals 13 residues. The CDR3 DNA follows: TGTGCCAGCAGCAACCGGGACTACCAAACCCAGTACTTC. Its translation is CASSNRDYQTQYF.

The CDR3 DNA is TGTGCCAGCAGTTTGTACAGTGTGGGGAGGGGTCAGCCCCAGCATTTT. It encodes CASSLYSVGRGQPQHF. This sequence joins TRBV28 and TRBJ1-5, with D perhaps matching TRBD1 (5 bases). The ends were cut back, 3 bases at V and 6 bases at J, with 18 bases in the middle. The CDR3 has 16 amino acids. Germline assignment: CDR1 MDHEN and CDR2 SYDVKM.

This clonotype was counted only a few times. J is TRBJ2-6 and V is TRBV6-6; D gene ambiguous. V was trimmed by 2 bases and J by 2 bases, leaving 4 bases between them. This CDR3 contains 14 residues. Germline V gene sequence: CDR1 MNHNY, CDR2 SVGAGI (reference sequence). The DNA of the CDR3 is TGTGCCAGCAGTTACCAGACTGGGGCCAACGTCCTGACTTTC. Translation: CASSYQTGANVLTF.

The chain uses TRBV6-5 and TRBJ2-1; D unresolved. V lost 2 bases to trimming and J lost 7 bases, with 9 bases between them. The germline CDR1 and CDR2 sequences are MNHEY and SVGAGI. CDR3 length: 13 residues. CDR3 nucleotides: TGTGCCAGCAGTTACAACCTTCGGAATGAGCAGTTCTTC. Translation: CASSYNLRNEQFF.

J is TRBJ2-3 and V is TRBV12-3 or TRBV12-4; 7 nucleotides agree with TRBD1. The CDR3 loop spans 15 amino acids. Unmatched junction bases numbered 5, after V lost 5 bases and J lost 0 bases. CDR3 sequence reads: CASSHRGPSTDTQYF. CDR3 DNA sequence: TGTGCCAGCAGTCACAGGGGACCTAGCACAGATACGCAGTATTTT.

The CDR3 DNA reads TGTGCCAGCTCACTGGGGACAGGGGGTTCCGGAGAGCAGTACTTC. It encodes CASSLGTGGSGEQYF. The rearrangement uses TRBV18 and TRBJ2-7, with 11 bases lining up with TRBD1. The CDR3 totals 15 residues. The J segment lost 7 bases and the V segment lost 4 bases, leaving 9 bases of the junction unmatched. Germline V lookup: CDR1 KGHSH, CDR2 LQKENI. Using reference TRBV18 and TRBJ2-7 for the parts outside the CDR3, the full variable domain is NAGVMQNPRHLVRRRGQEARLRCSPMKGHSHVYWYRQLPEEGLKFMVYLQKENIIDESGMPKERFSAEFPKEGPSILRIQQVVRGDSAAYFCASSLGTGGSGEQYFGPGTRLTVT.

The rearrangement uses TRBV6-5 and TRBJ2-7, with TRBD2 identical over 14 bases. This CDR3 comprises 14 residues. The germline V gene has CDR1 MNHEY and CDR2 SVGAGI. With 4 bases clipped from V and 6 bases from J, the junction kept 2 bases outside the gene matches. CDR3 residues: CASSSGTSGGEQYF. The CDR3 bases are TGTGCCAGCAGTTCCGGGACTAGCGGGGGCGAGCAGTACTTC.

This clonotype showed up just a few times. J is TRBJ2-5 and V is TRBV12-3 or TRBV12-4, with no clear D. The CDR3 extends over 16 amino acids. V lost 7 bases, J lost 7 bases, and 25 bases lay in between. Written as DNA, the CDR3 is TGTGCCAGCACTTCCTCCGTCCCCGGGCCTCTAGGGACCCAGTACTTC. This sequence encodes CASTSSVPGPLGTQYF.

This clonotype has ten or more counts. Here the CDR3 reads CSARGVRGEATMNTEAFF. For the CDR3, the DNA is TGCAGTGCTAGAGGAGTCAGGGGCGAGGCGACTATGAACACTGAAGCTTTCTTT. The V and J genes are TRBV20-1 and TRBJ1-1, with TRBD1 as a possible D gene (6 bases). CDR1 and CDR2 (germline): DFQATT, SNEGSKA (reference sequence). V was cut by 1 base and J by 0 bases, with 21 bases left in between. This CDR3 region has 18 residues.

The chain uses TRBV25-1 and TRBJ1-4; TRBD1 matches 8 bases. Looked up from germline, CDR1 is MGHDK and CDR2 is SYGVNS. The CDR3 contains 14 residues. Trimming removed 3 bases from V and 6 bases from J; junction bases left unmatched: 3. Here the CDR3 DNA reads TGTGCCAGCAGTGACGGGACAGGATATGAAAAACTGTTTTTT. Its protein product is CASSDGTGYEKLFF.

In this sample, this clonotype turned up a few times. This chain joins TRBV3-1 and TRBJ2-1; perhaps TRBD2 as D (5 bases). CDR1 and CDR2 from the germline V gene are LGHDT and YNNKEL (reference sequence). The CDR3 is 14 residues long. V was clipped by 1 base and J by 7 bases, with 11 bases between them. The CDR3 is CASSQARLANEQFF. The CDR3 DNA is TGTGCCAGCAGCCAAGCTAGATTAGCGAATGAGCAGTTCTTC.